These 29 T cell receptor beta chains were sequenced from one sample in a study of OX40 agonist ivuxolimab in advanced cancers. The data were produced by immunoSEQ multiplex PCR, yet TCRdb's version contains in-frame clones alone and is incomplete. The sample yields under 40,000 clones, about 80% seen once. The starting material was CD4+ or CD8+ T cells sorted from blood, obtained in a trial of the OX40 agonist ivuxolimab. Every receptor here comes from an adult with an advanced solid tumor such as melanoma, head and neck, liver or kidney cancer.

The rearrangement links TRBV5-3 to TRBJ1-6; no clear D. TRBV5-3 is assigned to the ORF class and has an uncertain function. The V end lost 3 bases, the J end lost 4 bases, and 17 bases lay between the germline ends. The CDR3 has 17 amino acids. The CDR3 spells CARSSGLKPTYNSPLHF. DNA of the CDR3: TGTGCCAGAAGCTCGGGCCTGAAACCTACATATAATTCACCCCTCCACTTT.

This clone was seen a few times. The rearrangement uses TRBV6-6 and TRBJ1-2, with D perhaps matching TRBD1 (6 bases). The CDR3 length is 15 residues. Per germline, CDR1 MNHNY and CDR2 SVGAGI (reference sequence). The germline V and J ends were trimmed by 0 bases and 8 bases, with 16 bases remaining between them. CDR3 sequence reads: CASSYSARDKSGYTF. The CDR3, as DNA: TGTGCCAGCAGTTACTCAGCCCGGGACAAAAGCGGCTACACCTTC.

The rearrangement links TRBV10-3 to TRBJ2-3; 10 positions match TRBD1. The V segment lost 1 base and the J segment 3 bases; nucleotides outside the gene matches: 1. Germline CDR1 ENHRY, CDR2 SYGVKD. The CDR3 spans 15 residues. The CDR3 DNA is TGTGCCATCAGTGAGTTGGGACAGGGGACAGATACGCAGTATTTT. Its translation: CAISELGQGTDTQYF.

There are a few counts of this clone. The chain couples TRBV30 to TRBJ2-1, with 7 bases that match TRBD2. The CDR3 has 15 amino acids. Trimming took 0 bases from V and 3 from J; bases not matched to a gene: 5. Germline-derived CDR1 and CDR2 are GTSNPN and SVGIG (reference sequence). The CDR3 nucleotides read TGTGCCTGGAGTGTATATGGCGGGAGCTACAATGAGCAGTTCTTC. The encoded protein is CAWSVYGGSYNEQFF.

The chain employs TRBV7-9 and TRBJ1-5; TRBD1 matches 10 bases. V shed 5 bases and J 6 bases; nucleotides not matched to a gene: 4. This CDR3 is 14 amino acids long. The germline gives CDR1 SEHNR, CDR2 FQNEAQ (reference sequence). This chain's CDR3 is CASSADRGTQPQHF. The DNA for the CDR3 is TGTGCCAGCAGCGCGGACAGGGGGACTCAGCCCCAGCATTTT.

The V gene is TRBV15, the J gene TRBJ1-5; D unresolved. The CDR3 consists of 12 residues. Per germline, CDR1 LNHNV and CDR2 YYDKDF (reference sequence). V lost 5 bases, J lost 3 bases, and 5 bases lay in between. The DNA of the CDR3 is TGTGCCACCAGCCGTCCCAATCAGCCCCAGCATTTT. Translation: CATSRPNQPQHF. The full variable domain, its missing parts supplied by reference TRBV15 and TRBJ1-5, is DAMVIQNPRYQVTQFGKPVTLSCSQTLNHNVMYWYQQKSSQAPKLLFHYYDKDFNNEADTPDNFQSRRPNTSFCFLDIRSPGLGDTAMYLCATSRPNQPQHFGDGTRLSIL.

This chain links TRBV5-1 with TRBJ2-5; 10 bases align to TRBD2. This CDR3 has 14 amino acids. Germline V gene lookup returns CDR1 SGHRS and CDR2 YFSETQ. V trimming: 4 bases; J trimming: 2 bases; junction bases outside the gene matches: 2. CDR3 coding DNA: TGCGCCAGCAGCACTAGCGGGAATCAAGAGACCCAGTACTTC. Translated, it gives CASSTSGNQETQYF.

The rearrangement uses TRBV7-2 and TRBJ2-5, with D perhaps being TRBD1 or TRBD2 (7 bases each). CDR3 length: 17 amino acids. Trimming took off 5 bases at V and 7 bases at J, with 26 bases between the two ends. CDR1 is SGHTA, CDR2 FQGNSA, per germline. The CDR3 sequence: CASSRRGLAGSGGTQYF. The DNA for the CDR3 is TGTGCCAGCAGCCGCAGGGGCTTAGCGGGCTCAGGGGGGACCCAGTACTTC.

Here the CDR3 DNA reads TGTGCCTGGAGTCAGATAAATGAGCAGTTCTTC. Its protein product is CAWSQINEQFF. The V call is TRBV30, the J call TRBJ2-1; D gene unclear. Between the trimmed V and J ends, which lost 2 bases and 7 bases, there was a span of 6 bases. The CDR3 extends over 11 amino acids. Germline V CDR1 and CDR2: GTSNPN, SVGIG (reference sequence). The full variable domain, with the rest looked up from reference TRBV30 and TRBJ2-1, is SQTIHQWPATLVQPVGSPLSLECTVEGTSNPNLYWYRQAAGRGLQLLFYSVGIGQISSEVPQNLSASRPQDRQFILSSKKLLLSDSGFYLCAWSQINEQFFGPGTRLTVL.

This chain links TRBV29-1 with TRBJ2-3; 7 bases are shared with TRBD1. With V trimmed by 4 bases and J by 1 base, 11 bases remained unmatched. The CDR3 has 16 residues. CDR1 is SQVTM, CDR2 ANQGSEA, per germline. The CDR3 DNA follows: TGCAGCGTTGGAGGACAGGCCCGGGGAGGCACAGATACGCAGTATTTT. Protein sequence: CSVGGQARGGTDTQYF.

This clone has only a few counts. The V call is TRBV28, the J call TRBJ1-5; 10 nucleotides align to TRBD1. V lost 6 bases to trimming and J lost 7 bases; unmatched junction nucleotides: 24. The CDR3 spans 20 residues. The germline gives CDR1 MDHEN, CDR2 SYDVKM. The CDR3 spells CASSTPLLETGTGARQPQHF. CDR3 in DNA: TGTGCCAGCAGCACACCCCTCCTAGAAACCGGGACAGGGGCGAGGCAGCCCCAGCATTTT. Full variable domain (remainder filled in from reference TRBV28 and TRBJ1-5): DVKVTQSSRYLVKRTGEKVFLECVQDMDHENMFWYRQDPGLGLRLIYFSYDVKMKEKGDIPEGYSVSREKKERFSLILESASTNQTSMYLCASSTPLLETGTGARQPQHFGDGTRLSIL.

V is TRBV7-9 and J is TRBJ2-3; perhaps D is TRBD1 or TRBD2 (5 bases each). The length of the CDR3 is 13 residues. Germline V CDR1 and CDR2: SEHNR, FQNEAQ (reference sequence). The V end was cut by 0 bases, the J end by 6 bases, with 7 bases between. In DNA form, the CDR3 reads TGTGCCAGCAGCTTAGCGTGGGGGGATACGCAGTATTTT. Translated: CASSLAWGDTQYF.

V usage is TRBV7-3 and J usage is TRBJ2-3; tentatively, D is TRBD2 (6 bases). Germline V gene sequence: CDR1 SGHTA, CDR2 FQGTGA. Between the trimmed V and J ends, which lost 9 bases and 0 bases, there was a span of 16 bases. The CDR3 contains 15 residues. CDR3 nucleotide sequence: TGTGCCAGTACCCTTACCGGGACTAGCACAGATACGCAGTATTTT. Its protein is CASTLTGTSTDTQYF.

The chain links TRBV20-1 to TRBJ2-7; D remains unclear. CDR3 length: 11 amino acids. Germline loops: CDR1 DFQATT, CDR2 SNEGSKA (reference sequence). Trimming removed 6 bases from V and 3 bases from J, with 9 bases in between. CDR3 nucleotide sequence: TGCAGTGCACCTGAGTACTACGAGCAGTACTTC. This translates into CSAPEYYEQYF.

The V gene is TRBV5-1, the J gene TRBJ2-6, with D unclear. V lost 2 bases and J lost 0, with 6 bases in between. Looked up from germline, CDR1 is SGHRS and CDR2 is YFSETQ. This CDR3 has 15 amino acids. CDR3: CASSFQGSGANVLTF. CDR3 coding DNA: TGCGCCAGCAGCTTCCAAGGCTCTGGGGCCAACGTCCTGACTTTC.

The rearrangement joins TRBV7-8 to TRBJ2-7, with D unclear. Between the trimmed V and J ends, which lost 0 bases and 2 bases, there was a span of 8 bases. There are 14 residues in the CDR3. Germline V gene lookup returns CDR1 SGHVS and CDR2 FQNEAQ. Written as DNA, the CDR3 is TGTGCCAGCAGCTTAGCCGGCGGAGCCTACGAGCAGTACTTC. The encoded protein is CASSLAGGAYEQYF.

V usage is TRBV5-4 and J usage is TRBJ1-6, with TRBD1 as a possible D gene (5 bases). Germline lookup yields CDR1 SGHNT and CDR2 YYREEE (reference sequence). The CDR3 loop spans 15 amino acids. Trimming took 0 bases from V and 8 from J, leaving 12 bases between them. For the CDR3, the DNA is TGTGCCAGCAGCTTGGCCGAGGGGCGAGATTCACCCCTCCACTTT. Its protein product is CASSLAEGRDSPLHF.

CDR3 bases: TGTGCCAGCAGTGAACTGCCTGAAAAACTGTTTTTT. Translating gives CASSELPEKLFF. The J gene is TRBJ1-4, the V gene TRBV6-1, with no clear D. The germline V and J ends were trimmed by 2 bases and 7 bases, with 5 bases remaining between them. The CDR3 has 12 amino acids. The germline V gene encodes CDR1 MNHNS and CDR2 SASEGT.

This clone occurred a few times. A read error may account for a junction end that differs from germline. The gene calls are TRBV5-3 and TRBJ2-7; 7 positions match TRBD1. TRBV5-3 is an open reading frame whose function is uncertain. This CDR3 spans 14 amino acids. Here the CDR3 reads CASSLGQIAYEQYF. DNA for the CDR3: TGTGCCAGCAGCTTGGGACAGATAGCCTACGAGCAGTACTTC.

J is TRBJ1-1 and V is TRBV6-5; unclear D gene. The CDR3 is 13 amino acids. Germline V gene lookup returns CDR1 MNHEY and CDR2 SVGAGI. The V gene lost 4 bases and the J gene lost 1 base, with 7 bases spanning the gap. The CDR3, as DNA: TGTGCCAGCAGTTCTCGGAGGAACACTGAAGCTTTCTTT. Translating gives CASSSRRNTEAFF.

The rearrangement uses TRBV5-1 and TRBJ2-5, with D maybe TRBD2 (6 bases). Trimming removed 3 bases from V and 5 bases from J, with 20 bases in between. The CDR3 has 16 residues. Germline CDR1 is SGHRS and CDR2 is YFSETQ. CDR3 region: CASSSGGGTEGETQYF. The CDR3 coding sequence is TGCGCCAGCAGCTCCGGTGGGGGGACCGAGGGGGAGACCCAGTACTTC.

The gene calls are TRBV11-2 and TRBJ2-3; D call uncertain. V was trimmed by 0 bases and J by 4 bases, leaving 8 bases between them. The CDR3 is 14 residues long. CDR1 is SGHAT, CDR2 FQNNGV, per germline. CDR3 in amino acids: CASSLEGNPDTQYF. In DNA, the CDR3 is TGTGCCAGCAGCTTAGAGGGAAACCCAGATACGCAGTATTTT.

The rearrangement uses TRBV6-1 and TRBJ2-1; tentative D call: TRBD2 (6 bases). Trimming cost V 5 bases and J 8 bases, with 16 bases left between them. The CDR3 is 14 amino acids. Per the germline V gene, CDR1 is MNHNS and CDR2 is SASEGT. CDR3 DNA sequence: TGTGCCAGCAGTCGGGAGCGGCAGGGAGATGAGCAGTTCTTC. Protein product: CASSRERQGDEQFF.

The chain uses TRBV27 and TRBJ2-2, with D possibly being TRBD1 (6 bases). The CDR3 length is 16 residues. The germline V gene has CDR1 MNHEY and CDR2 SMNVEV (reference sequence). Trimming took off 4 bases at V and 1 base at J, with 13 bases between the two ends. The CDR3 DNA is TGTGCCAGCAGTTCGGGACACCTTTTGAACACCGGGGAGCTGTTTTTT. Translation gives CASSSGHLLNTGELFF.

This clone was seen just once. J is TRBJ1-1 and V is TRBV7-9, with D possibly TRBD1 on 6 matching bases. Trimming stripped 1 base from V and 8 bases from J, with 14 bases between. This CDR3 spans 14 amino acids. Looked up from germline, CDR1 is SEHNR and CDR2 is FQNEAQ (reference sequence). This chain's CDR3 is CASSLVPRGKEAFF. Here the CDR3 DNA reads TGTGCCAGCAGCTTAGTTCCCAGGGGAAAAGAAGCTTTCTTT.

There are a few counts of this clone. The rearrangement uses TRBV4-1 and TRBJ1-1, with 7 bases aligning to TRBD1. The CDR3 has 16 amino acids. Germline V gene lookup returns CDR1 MGHRA and CDR2 YSYEKL. The junction had 10 bases not matched to a gene; V was cut back by 0 bases and J by 6 bases. In DNA, the CDR3 is TGCGCCAGCAGCCAAGACGGGACAGTTGGTTTCGCTGAAGCTTTCTTT. Its translation: CASSQDGTVGFAEAFF.

This clone was picked up one time. The chain recombines TRBV29-1 with TRBJ1-1; no clear D gene. The CDR3 is 15 amino acids. Germline loops: CDR1 SQVTM, CDR2 ANQGSEA. Deletions cut 3 bases from V and 4 bases from J, with 18 bases between. CDR3 nucleotides: TGCAGCGTTGAGGATATCCCCGGGCGAGTCACTGAAGCTTTCTTT. This encodes CSVEDIPGRVTEAFF.

On this clone: This specimen includes other DNA sequences encoding the same CDR3. V and J are TRBV7-9 and TRBJ1-4, with no clear D. The CDR3 is made up of 15 amino acids. Trimming took 2 bases from V and 4 from J, leaving 11 bases between them. Germline CDR1 reads SEHNR; CDR2 reads FQNEAQ (reference sequence). The CDR3 nucleotides are TGTGCCAGCAGCTTAATGGCAGCCGATAATGAAAAACTGTTTTTT. This codes for CASSLMAADNEKLFF.

The J gene is TRBJ1-1, the V gene TRBV28; D unresolved. Germline V gene data show CDR1 as MDHEN and CDR2 as SYDVKM. The germline V and J ends were trimmed by 5 bases and 0 bases, with 7 bases remaining between them. The CDR3 extends over 13 amino acids. CDR3 sequence (DNA): TGTGCCAGCAGTCCGCCGGTGAACACTGAAGCTTTCTTT. Translated: CASSPPVNTEAFF.